Described below is a single T cell receptor (beta chain) sequence and its context. The antigen it binds to is not known. No much larger clone is present one base from it, and per-base qualities are unavailable. The immunoSEQ Assay, a bias-controlled multiplex PCR, was used to amplify TCRbeta CDR3 regions from genomic DNA. In the authors' own workflow: Within the assay, amplification of reference gene primers was used to estimate how many nucleated cells each sample contained. Sequence reads were collapsed and filtered to measure the absolute abundance of every unique TCRbeta CDR3 rearrangement. For each sample, productive Simpson clonality was calculated by taking the square root of Simpson's diversity index across productive rearrangements. Imported from immuneACCESS, the table was reduced by TCRdb to in-frame sequences with V and J called. These copies leave out some clones; in studies compared against another copy, an unresolved V gene accounts for under half, and the cause of the remainder is not known. V and J calls and clone size are as listed in that table; D and trimming were resolved from the DNA. Counted in this sample were about 150,000 clones; about 80% of them appeared once. Around 7.1% of the sample is held by the ten biggest clonotypes.

The data were obtained in a study of blood T cell repertoires in COVID-19 (dated by TCRdb to the early 2020s). Concerning the study at large: The collaborator samples originated in the United States, Italy and Spain and spanned the acute and convalescent phases of COVID-19. The material from the prospective study consisted of cDNA or gDNA derived from T cells, B-cell-depleted T cells, or PBMCs. Deeply sampled blood TCRbeta repertoires from subjects exposed to, actively infected with, or recovered from COVID-19 were included in the dataset. The repertoires were released in a freely available public database intended as a resource for research on the immune response to SARS-CoV-2. Samples came from the ongoing ImmuneRACE study (first 160 participants) plus 1,254 subjects from 6 global collaborators. A de-identified subject ID, COVID-19 status, age in years and sex were almost always included in the sample metadata. Where HLA class I and class II types were available, the types were taken from metadata supplied by the sample provider, not from assay-based typing. Overall study results and their limits: The amount of clinical and demographic metadata varied by source and participant and was provided uncurated.

The germline V gene encodes CDR1 SNHLY and CDR2 FYNNEI. Its CDR3 holds 15 amino acids, cysteine through phenylalanine. This entry keeps only the CDR3 DNA: 45 bases, framed from base 1. Trimming takes 4 bases off V and 6 bases off J; junction bases not matched to a gene: 8. Enrolling through a virtual design, the prospective study's participants ranged in age from roughly 18 to 100 years and lived across some 22 United States geographic areas. To assign participants to cohorts, the prospective study relied on clinical history that participants themselves reported in a screening survey and a study questionnaire. Recovered participants in ImmuneRACE Cohort 3 were defined as having two consecutive negative NP/OP PCR tests, clearance from a healthcare professional, or resolution of symptoms. Each participant in the prospective study had whole blood, serum and a nasopharyngeal or oropharyngeal swab collected by mobile phlebotomists. Prospective study participants could optionally give additional blood draws and questionnaires over an approximately two-month period. Before DNA extraction, prospective study blood samples were shipped either frozen or at room temperature.

The receptor's source is a man aged 50-59 years who had recovered from COVID-19. The specimen sequenced was PBMCs or T cells enriched from blood (not recorded which). This chain is built from TRBV2 and TRBJ1-5, with 8 bases aligning to TRBD1. The nucleotide sequence reads as follows: TGTGCCAGCAGTGTTAACGGACAGGGAGTTCAGCCCCAGCATTTT. This is translated as CASSVNGQGVQPQHF.